The 17 T cell receptor beta chains listed next were all sequenced from one sample in a study of OX40 agonist ivuxolimab in advanced cancers. The assay was immunoSEQ multiplex PCR, and TCRdb's table has in-frame clones only and misses some. The sample lists 25,000 to 35,000 clones; around 84% were seen once. This specimen was CD4+ or CD8+ T cells sorted from blood, taken in a trial of the OX40 agonist ivuxolimab. These receptors came from an adult with an advanced solid tumor such as melanoma, head and neck, liver or kidney cancer.

The V and J genes are TRBV19 and TRBJ2-7, with D possibly being TRBD1 (6 bases). This CDR3 comprises 15 residues. V was cut by 5 bases and J by 4 bases, with 18 bases left in between. Germline V CDR1 and CDR2: LNHDA, SQIVND (reference sequence). The CDR3 spells CASSAGTKERYEQYF. The CDR3 DNA reads as TGTGCCAGTAGTGCCGGGACAAAAGAACGGTACGAGCAGTACTTC.

The sample holds a few counts of this clone. The chain combines TRBV2 with TRBJ2-7, with TRBD1 matching over 8 bases. J was trimmed by 2 bases and V by 5 bases; bases with no gene match: 5. The CDR3 totals 14 residues. Germline V gives CDR1 SNHLY, CDR2 FYNNEI. CDR3 nucleotides: TGTGCCAGCAGTCCCGGGACAGGCCCCTACGAGCAGTACTTC. Translating it yields CASSPGTGPYEQYF.

This chain uses TRBV19 with TRBJ2-6; D gene uncertain. The V gene lost 3 bases and the J gene lost 0 bases, with 9 bases spanning the gap. Germline V gives CDR1 LNHDA, CDR2 SQIVND (reference sequence). The CDR3 extends over 16 amino acids. The CDR3 DNA sequence: TGTGCCAGTAGTATCACCTGGCTCTCTGGGGCCAACGTCCTGACTTTC. This sequence encodes CASSITWLSGANVLTF.

This chain uses TRBV27 with TRBJ1-6, with D hard to call. The V end lost 1 base, the J end lost 5 bases, and 12 bases lay between the germline ends. This CDR3 contains 16 residues. Germline loops: CDR1 MNHEY, CDR2 SMNVEV (reference sequence). Here the CDR3 DNA reads TGTGCCAGCAGTTTATGGGCGGATCCTAATAATTCACCCCTCCACTTT. Its protein is CASSLWADPNNSPLHF.

V and J are TRBV7-9 and TRBJ2-7; TRBD2 is a possible D gene (6 bases). The CDR3 extends over 13 amino acids. Trimming removed 7 bases at V and 1 base at J, with 11 bases between. CDR1 SEHNR and CDR2 FQNEAQ come from the germline V gene (reference sequence). The CDR3 here is CASTWDFSYEQYF. The CDR3 DNA is TGTGCCAGCACGTGGGACTTTTCCTACGAGCAGTACTTC.

This sequence joins TRBV28 and TRBJ2-6; D gene uncertain. V was clipped by 3 bases and J by 2 bases, with 8 bases between them. From germline, CDR1 is MDHEN and CDR2 SYDVKM. The CDR3 has 15 amino acids. The chain's CDR3 is CASSFVGTGANVLTF. DNA for the CDR3: TGTGCCAGCAGTTTCGTGGGGACTGGGGCCAACGTCCTGACTTTC.

The rearrangement joins TRBV10-1 to TRBJ1-2; D is unresolved. The germline gives CDR1 WNHNN, CDR2 SYGVQD (reference sequence). Trimming cost V 7 bases and J 2 bases, with 11 bases left between them. This CDR3 has 13 amino acids. The CDR3 here is CASKTLPNYGYTF. For the CDR3, the DNA is TGCGCCAGCAAGACGTTGCCAAACTATGGCTACACCTTC.

This clone was observed once. The V and J genes are TRBV7-9 and TRBJ1-1; D is uncertain. CDR1 is SEHNR and CDR2 is FQNEAQ in the germline V gene (reference sequence). Trimming cost V 2 bases and J 2 bases, with 9 bases left between them. CDR3 length: 14 residues. The CDR3 DNA is TGTGCCAGCAGCTTAAGGGCCAAAAACACTGAAGCTTTCTTT. Translated, it gives CASSLRAKNTEAFF. Full variable domain (missing parts from reference TRBV7-9 and TRBJ1-1): DTGVSQNPRHKITKRGQNVTFRCDPISEHNRLYWYRQTLGQGPEFLTYFQNEAQLEKSRLLSDRFSAERPKGSFSTLEIQRTEQGDSAMYLCASSLRAKNTEAFFGQGTRLTVV.

This rearrangement joins TRBV9 to TRBJ2-1; D possibly corresponds to TRBD2 (5 bases). V was clipped by 0 bases and J by 5 bases, with 18 bases between them. In germline, CDR1 is SGDLS, CDR2 YYNGEE. CDR3 size: 17 residues. The CDR3 DNA is TGTGCCAGCAGCGTAGCTAGTATGGCTAGCCGTCACAATGAGCAGTTCTTC. As protein: CASSVASMASRHNEQFF.

This clone was recorded only once. V gene TRBV7-8 combines with J gene TRBJ1-1, with 7 nucleotides matching TRBD1. The ends lost 7 bases at V and 10 bases at J; junction bases unmatched: 15. The CDR3 extends over 14 amino acids. The germline CDR1 and CDR2 sequences are SGHVS and FQNEAQ. The CDR3 reads CASTNGTALFGAFF. DNA for the CDR3: TGTGCCAGCACCAACGGGACAGCCCTTTTTGGAGCTTTCTTT.

This chain joins TRBV7-2 and TRBJ1-5, with D perhaps matching TRBD1 (5 bases). The CDR3 loop spans 15 amino acids. V lost 0 bases and J lost 4, with 10 bases in between. Germline assignment: CDR1 SGHTA and CDR2 FQGNSA. CDR3 in amino acids: CASSLARAGNQPQHF. CDR3 bases: TGTGCCAGCAGCTTAGCGAGGGCAGGGAATCAGCCCCAGCATTTT.

This clone was counted a single time. This rearrangement joins TRBV6-1 to TRBJ1-2, with D possibly matching TRBD1 (5 bases). The V end lost 6 bases, the J end lost 8 bases, and 16 bases lay between the germline ends. CDR1 is MNHNS, CDR2 SASEGT, per germline. This CDR3 is built from 13 residues. The CDR3: CASRPLGAEGYTF. CDR3 coding DNA: TGTGCCAGCAGGCCATTAGGGGCGGAGGGCTACACCTTC.

The count of this clone is one. The CDR3 DNA follows: TGTGCCAGCAGCTTCCCCAGACTAGCGGGAACCTACGAGCAGTACTTC. Protein sequence: CASSFPRLAGTYEQYF. The chain carries TRBV11-2 and TRBJ2-7; 11 bases fit TRBD2. V lost 3 bases and J lost 2; bases outside the gene matches: 6. The length of the CDR3 is 16 residues. Per germline, CDR1 SGHAT and CDR2 FQNNGV. Variable domain in full (rest from reference TRBV11-2 and TRBJ2-7): EAGVAQSPRYKIIEKRQSVAFWCNPISGHATLYWYQQILGQGPKLLIQFQNNGVVDDSQLPKDRFSAERLKGVDSTLKIQPAKLEDSAVYLCASSFPRLAGTYEQYFGPGTRLTVT.

The CDR3 DNA reads TGTGCCAGCAGTGCAGGGGTTGGAAACACCATATATTTT. Amino acids: CASSAGVGNTIYF. The chain has TRBV25-1 and TRBJ1-3, with D possibly being TRBD1 (6 bases). This CDR3 region has 13 residues. Looked up from germline, CDR1 is MGHDK and CDR2 is SYGVNS. Trimming removed 4 bases at V and 3 bases at J, with 7 bases between.

The V call is TRBV29-1, the J call TRBJ2-7; 7 bases fit TRBD1. Looked up from germline, CDR1 is SQVTM and CDR2 is ANQGSEA. After removal of 3 bases from V and 0 bases from J, the junction contained 8 bases not matched to a gene. The CDR3 covers 15 residues. The CDR3 DNA reads TGCAGCGTTGAGGGCTCCGGGACAGACTCCTACGAGCAGTACTTC. Translating gives CSVEGSGTDSYEQYF.

The V and J genes are TRBV5-1 and TRBJ2-7; D remains ambiguous. The length of the CDR3 is 15 residues. Germline V gene data show CDR1 as SGHRS and CDR2 as YFSETQ. The ends were cut back, 0 bases at V and 2 bases at J, with 12 bases in the middle. The CDR3 nucleotides are TGCGCCAGCAGCTTGGTGGCGTCCCTGACCTACGAGCAGTACTTC. Its translation is CASSLVASLTYEQYF.

The V gene is TRBV15, the J gene TRBJ1-3; 7 bases map to TRBD1. With V trimmed by 8 bases and J by 4 bases, 8 bases remained unmatched. From germline, CDR1 is LNHNV and CDR2 YYDKDF (reference sequence). This CDR3 is built from 14 residues. CDR3 sequence: CATGNRGGGNTIYF. In DNA, the CDR3 is TGTGCCACCGGGAACAGGGGTGGAGGAAACACCATATATTTT.